This T cell receptor (beta chain) was sequenced during a study of cytomegalovirus exposure and HLA in healthy donors. On the study more broadly: The study placed around 80% of its 398 genotyped donors in the Caucasian-associated ancestry cluster.

The CDR3 contains 14 residues. Trimming shortened V by 4 bases and J by 1 base, and 11 bases separated the two germline ends. Germline V gene lookup returns CDR1 SGHNT and CDR2 YYREEE (reference sequence). The PCR made use of 60 Vbeta and 13 Jbeta primers. The data were produced by immunoSEQ multiplex PCR, yet TCRdb's version contains in-frame clones alone and is incomplete. The repertoire consists of some 84,000 clones, with 78% occurring once and the leading ten covering around 2.5%. The origin of this receptor is a male donor in good health and CMV-seropositive. The J gene is TRBJ2-5, the V gene TRBV5-4, with D possibly being TRBD2 (5 bases). Sequenced material: PBMCs. CDR3 loop: CASSVPGIQETQYF. The CDR3 DNA is TGTGCCAGCAGCGTGCCCGGGATCCAAGAGACCCAGTACTTC. The complete variable domain, with remaining parts taken from reference TRBV5-4 and TRBJ2-5, reads ETGVTQSPTHLIKTRGQQVTLRCSSQSGHNTVSWYQQALGQGPQFIFQYYREEENGRGNFPPRFSGLQFPNYSSELNVNALELDDSALYLCASSVPGIQETQYFGPGTRLLVL.